One T cell receptor beta chain is described in this entry. Unmatched junction bases numbered 4, after V lost 0 bases and J lost 3 bases. Germline V gene sequence: CDR1 SGHRS, CDR2 YFSETQ. The CDR3 is made up of 16 amino acids. In the PCR, 60 Vbeta and 13 Jbeta primers were used. Produced via immunoSEQ multiplex PCR; TCRdb's table is partial and in-frame only. This table holds about 170,000 clones, approximately 84% found once. The sample belongs to a study of cytomegalovirus exposure and HLA in healthy donors. Specimen: PBMCs. The TCR comes from a woman in her 50s in good health and CMV-seropositive. V and J are TRBV5-1 and TRBJ2-5, with 11 bases lining up with TRBD2. This CDR3 reads CASSLVVTSGEETQYF. CDR3 DNA sequence: TGCGCCAGCAGCTTGGTTGTGACTAGCGGGGAAGAGACCCAGTACTTC.